The source of this T cell receptor (beta chain) is a study of blood T cell repertoires in COVID-19. Here immunoSEQ multiplex PCR was the method, and the copy in TCRdb shows in-frame clones only, minus some. The top ten clones hold 0.47% of a sample with about 90,000 clones, approximately 88% of them seen once. The clonotype was recovered from a man aged 55 to 69 with acute or convalescent COVID-19. The sample was peripheral blood.

The CDR3 sequence: CASSLSGNTQETQYF. Here the CDR3 DNA reads TGCGCCAGCAGCTTGAGCGGGAATACCCAAGAGACCCAGTACTTC. The genes are TRBV5-1 and TRBJ2-5, with 7 bases lining up with TRBD2. Trimming cost V 1 base and J 1 base; bases outside gene matches: 4. This CDR3 contains 15 residues. CDR1 is SGHRS, CDR2 YFSETQ, per germline.